The subject of this entry is one T cell receptor (beta chain). This record comes from a study of shared clonotypes between healthy human individuals. Sequenced by immunoSEQ multiplex PCR; TCRdb stores in-frame clones only, minus some. The sample records approximately 110,000 clones, less than 80% being singletons. This CDR3 has 12 amino acids. V was cut by 8 bases and J by 4 bases, with 10 bases left in between. CDR1 is SGHNT and CDR2 is YENEEA in the germline V gene. Sequenced material: memory CD8+ T cells sorted from blood. Subset of the sample: CD45RO+ cells pooled with CCR7-negative TemRA cells. This TCR derives from a young woman in good health. The chain recombines TRBV11-3 with TRBJ2-3, with D perhaps matching TRBD1 or TRBD2 (5 bases each). DNA for the CDR3: TGTGCCAGCCGAGGGGCGGCAGATACGCAGTATTTT. Amino acid sequence: CASRGAADTQYF.